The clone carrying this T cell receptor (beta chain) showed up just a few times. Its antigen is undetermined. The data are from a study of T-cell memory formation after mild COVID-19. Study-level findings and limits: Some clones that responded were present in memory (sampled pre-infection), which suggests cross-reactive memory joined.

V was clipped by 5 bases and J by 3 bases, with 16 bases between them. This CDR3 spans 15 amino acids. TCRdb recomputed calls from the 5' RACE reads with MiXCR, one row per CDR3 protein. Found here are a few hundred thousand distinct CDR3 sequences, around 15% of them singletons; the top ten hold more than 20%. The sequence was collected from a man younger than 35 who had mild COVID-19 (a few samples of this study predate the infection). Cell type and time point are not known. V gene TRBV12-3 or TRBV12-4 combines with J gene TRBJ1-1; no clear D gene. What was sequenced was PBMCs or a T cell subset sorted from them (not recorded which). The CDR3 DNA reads TGTGCCAGCAGTACCTCGCCATATGGGGACACTGAAGCTTTCTTT. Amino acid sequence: CASSTSPYGDTEAFF.